Described below is a single TCR beta chain sequence and its context. Its antigen is currently unknown. Vbeta (60) and Jbeta (13) primers were used in the PCR. Some clones are missing from TCRdb's copy, which holds only in-frame ones; the method was immunoSEQ multiplex PCR. The data show 200,000 to 250,000 clones, around 85% seen once. Germline CDR1 WNHNN, CDR2 SYGVQD (reference sequence). The CDR3 is 13 amino acids. V was clipped by 6 bases and J by 3 bases; unmatched bases: 5. At collection, donors were nominally healthy, but unrecorded immune exposures were probable. These data originate in a study of cytomegalovirus exposure and HLA in healthy donors. Study outcomes and limitations: Many donors shared some public TCRs, even though most TCR sequences were rare. HLA alleles were associated with around 17,000 TCR beta sequences in a later analysis at 0.05 false discovery rate.

The V and J genes are TRBV10-1 and TRBJ2-7, with TRBD2 matching 7 bases. Sequenced sample: PBMCs. The TCR was taken from a human donor in good health. In nucleotides, the CDR3 is TGCGCCAGCAGCGCGGGACTACGCTACGAGCAGTACTTC. It encodes CASSAGLRYEQYF.